One and the same sample provided the 24 T cell receptor beta chains below, sequenced in a study of radiotherapy plus CTLA-4 blockade in lung cancer. The data were produced by immunoSEQ multiplex PCR, yet TCRdb's version contains in-frame clones alone and is incomplete. Of 65,000 to 90,000 clones listed, around 87% were seen once; the top ten hold 0.87%. Sequencing used peripheral blood, obtained from a patient treated with radiotherapy plus ipilimumab. These receptors all stem from a human donor with non-small cell lung cancer who had stable disease on radiotherapy plus ipilimumab.

The chain has TRBV9 and TRBJ2-7; D not certain. The V gene lost 3 bases and the J gene lost 1 base, with 8 bases spanning the gap. The V gene's germline CDR1 is SGDLS and CDR2 YYNGEE. This CDR3 is built from 13 residues. The CDR3 coding sequence is TGTGCCAGCAGCGCCCCGAATTCCTACGAGCAGTACTTC. Translated, it gives CASSAPNSYEQYF. The full variable domain, completed using reference TRBV9 and TRBJ2-7, is DSGVTQTPKHLITATGQRVTLRCSPRSGDLSVYWYQQSLDQGLQFLIQYYNGEERAKGNILERFSAQQFPDLHSELNLSSLELGDSALYFCASSAPNSYEQYFGPGTRLTVT.

This clone is a singleton in its sample. The chain combines TRBV9 with TRBJ1-4; D uncertain. Germline CDR1 is SGDLS and CDR2 is YYNGEE. The CDR3 loop spans 15 amino acids. Trimming left V 0 bases short and J 6 bases short, with 12 bases between. CDR3 sequence: CASSVAESVYEKLFF. The CDR3 DNA follows: TGTGCCAGCAGCGTAGCGGAGTCGGTTTATGAAAAACTGTTTTTT.

The chain uses TRBV7-2 and TRBJ1-2; the D gene is possibly TRBD1 (5 bases). This CDR3 has 13 residues. V lost 5 bases, J lost 10 bases, and 17 bases lay in between. Germline CDR1 is SGHTA and CDR2 is FQGNSA. Written as DNA, the CDR3 is TGTGCCAGCAGCGGGGGGAGGGCAGCCGCCTACACCTTC. Translated: CASSGGRAAAYTF.

This sequence joins TRBV13 and TRBJ2-7, with 8 positions matching TRBD2. The ends lost 5 bases at V and 0 bases at J; junction bases unmatched: 3. This CDR3 has 14 residues. The V gene's germline CDR1 is PRHDT and CDR2 FYEKMQ (reference sequence). CDR3 residues: CASSLSGVSYEQYF. The CDR3 DNA is TGTGCCAGCAGCCTTAGCGGGGTCTCCTACGAGCAGTACTTC.

This rearrangement joins TRBV28 to TRBJ1-3, with TRBD1 as a possible D gene (5 bases). Germline V CDR1 and CDR2: MDHEN, SYDVKM. The V and J ends lost 5 bases and 4 bases respectively, with 12 bases between them. The CDR3 has 14 residues. The DNA of the CDR3 is TGTGCCAGCAGTCCCTCGGGGGGGGGAAACACCATATATTTT. As protein: CASSPSGGGNTIYF. Supplemented by reference TRBV28 and TRBJ1-3, the full variable domain reads DVKVTQSSRYLVKRTGEKVFLECVQDMDHENMFWYRQDPGLGLRLIYFSYDVKMKEKGDIPEGYSVSREKKERFSLILESASTNQTSMYLCASSPSGGGNTIYFGEGSWLTVV.

The chain couples TRBV30 to TRBJ1-5; no reliable D call. The germline gives CDR1 GTSNPN, CDR2 SVGIG (reference sequence). V was clipped by 1 base and J by 1 base, with 5 bases between them. This CDR3 has 13 residues. The CDR3: CAWSGDSNQPQHF. CDR3 nucleotide sequence: TGTGCCTGGAGTGGAGACAGCAATCAGCCCCAGCATTTT.

This clone was found once. V and J are TRBV28 and TRBJ2-2; D is possibly TRBD1 (5 bases). This CDR3 is built from 14 residues. The ends were cut back, 3 bases at V and 4 bases at J, with 9 bases in the middle. The germline V gene encodes CDR1 MDHEN and CDR2 SYDVKM. Here the CDR3 DNA reads TGTGCCAGCAGTTTGTGGGGCGCCACCGGGGAGCTGTTTTTT. Its protein is CASSLWGATGELFF.

V and J are TRBV6-5 and TRBJ2-5; D is uncertain. Germline CDR1 reads MNHEY; CDR2 reads SVGAGI. The ends were cut back, 0 bases at V and 4 bases at J, with 6 bases in the middle. The CDR3 consists of 13 residues. For the CDR3, the DNA is TGTGCCAGCAGTTACTCATATACAGAGACCCAGTACTTC. It codes for CASSYSYTETQYF.

This chain joins TRBV27 and TRBJ1-6; D gene unclear. The CDR3 totals 15 residues. Looked up from germline, CDR1 is MNHEY and CDR2 is SMNVEV (reference sequence). V gave up 6 bases and J gave up 0 bases, with 9 bases separating them. Here the CDR3 reads CASRERDSYNSPLHF. In DNA, the CDR3 is TGTGCCAGCAGGGAGAGGGACTCCTATAATTCACCCCTCCACTTT.

V gene TRBV6-5 combines with J gene TRBJ2-1; either TRBD1 or TRBD2 may fit D (5 bases each). The CDR3 has 15 amino acids. The V gene lost 5 bases and the J gene lost 3 bases, with 14 bases spanning the gap. Germline values: CDR1 MNHEY, CDR2 SVGAGI. The chain's CDR3 is CASSLGAEIYNEQFF. CDR3 DNA sequence: TGTGCCAGCAGTCTCGGGGCGGAGATCTACAATGAGCAGTTCTTC.

The chain combines TRBV7-9 with TRBJ1-1, with D unclear. Between the trimmed V and J ends, which lost 5 bases and 0 bases, there was a span of 7 bases. The CDR3 spans 13 residues. Germline CDR1 SEHNR, CDR2 FQNEAQ (reference sequence). CDR3 amino acids: CASSLQMNTEAFF. For the CDR3, the DNA is TGTGCCAGCAGCCTACAGATGAACACTGAAGCTTTCTTT.

This chain joins TRBV10-1 and TRBJ1-3; D gene ambiguous. The germline V gene has CDR1 WNHNN and CDR2 SYGVQD (reference sequence). This CDR3 has 15 residues. Deletions cut 0 bases from V and 5 bases from J, with 11 bases between. CDR3 nucleotides: TGCGCCAGCAGTGAGTCTCGGTTGCCGCGAAACACCATATATTTT. Its translation is CASSESRLPRNTIYF.

J is TRBJ2-3 and V is TRBV7-6; D is unresolved. V gave up 5 bases and J gave up 1 base, with 13 bases separating them. CDR1 and CDR2 from the germline V gene are SGHVS and FNYEAQ. The CDR3 is 15 residues long. Here the CDR3 DNA reads TGTGCCAGCAGCCACAATTTGGGCGGCACAGATACGCAGTATTTT. This sequence encodes CASSHNLGGTDTQYF.

The chain is built from TRBV30 and TRBJ2-7; tentatively, D is TRBD2 (6 bases). The V end lost 5 bases, the J end lost 3 bases, and 20 bases lay between the germline ends. The CDR3 length is 15 residues. CDR1 and CDR2 from the germline V gene are GTSNPN and SVGIG (reference sequence). This CDR3 is CAWDLGGRGVYEQYF. The CDR3 DNA follows: TGTGCCTGGGACTTAGGAGGGAGAGGGGTCTACGAGCAGTACTTC.

The CDR3 sequence is CASSLTGVGSSYEQYF. Here the CDR3 DNA reads TGTGCCAGCAGCCTCACAGGGGTAGGGAGCTCCTACGAGCAGTACTTC. J is TRBJ2-7 and V is TRBV9, with 7 bases lining up with TRBD1. The CDR3 loop spans 16 amino acids. V lost 4 bases to trimming and J lost 0 bases; unmatched junction nucleotides: 10. Germline V lookup: CDR1 SGDLS, CDR2 YYNGEE. The full variable domain, completed using reference TRBV9 and TRBJ2-7, is DSGVTQTPKHLITATGQRVTLRCSPRSGDLSVYWYQQSLDQGLQFLIQYYNGEERAKGNILERFSAQQFPDLHSELNLSSLELGDSALYFCASSLTGVGSSYEQYFGPGTRLTVT.

V is TRBV14 and J is TRBJ1-6; D gene unclear. The CDR3 has 13 amino acids. The ends were cut back, 4 bases at V and 13 bases at J, with 14 bases in the middle. Germline V gene sequence: CDR1 SGHDN, CDR2 FVKESK. In nucleotides, the CDR3 is TGTGCCAGCAGCCCGACTCCAAAAGGGCCCCTCCACTTT. Amino acids: CASSPTPKGPLHF.

The V call is TRBV9, the J call TRBJ2-1; tentatively, D is TRBD2 (5 bases). Germline-derived CDR1 and CDR2 are SGDLS and YYNGEE. The CDR3 runs to 15 residues. V dropped 0 bases and J dropped 9 bases, with 16 bases sitting between them. The CDR3 nucleotides are TGTGCCAGCAGCGTAGAAAAAGAGCGGAGCCGTGAGCAGTTCTTC. This codes for CASSVEKERSREQFF. Looking up the rest from reference TRBV9 and TRBJ2-1 gives the full variable domain: DSGVTQTPKHLITATGQRVTLRCSPRSGDLSVYWYQQSLDQGLQFLIQYYNGEERAKGNILERFSAQQFPDLHSELNLSSLELGDSALYFCASSVEKERSREQFFGPGTRLTVL.

The V and J genes are TRBV4-2 and TRBJ2-1, with 11 bases matching TRBD2. J was trimmed by 9 bases and V by 0 bases; bases with no gene match: 7. Germline CDR1 reads LGHNA; CDR2 reads YNFKEQ. This CDR3 spans 16 amino acids. Written as DNA, the CDR3 is TGTGCCAGCAGCCAAGACTTAGCGGGAGGGCCGACTGAGCAGTTCTTC. Residues: CASSQDLAGGPTEQFF.

This clone was seen more than once but under ten times. The CDR3 DNA reads TGCGCCAGCAGCAACAGGAATTCACCCCTCCACTTT. Its translation: CASSNRNSPLHF. This rearrangement joins TRBV10-1 to TRBJ1-6, with D possibly being TRBD1 (5 bases). V was shortened by 6 bases and J by 7 bases, with 7 bases between the two germline ends. Germline values: CDR1 WNHNN, CDR2 SYGVQD (reference sequence). The CDR3 consists of 12 residues.

The gene calls are TRBV7-2 and TRBJ2-5; D is uncertain. The CDR3 sequence is 13 residues long. Germline V gives CDR1 SGHTA, CDR2 FQGNSA. Trimming took off 7 bases at V and 5 bases at J, with 14 bases between the two ends. The CDR3 loop reads CASTPSRSETQYF. The CDR3 DNA sequence: TGTGCCAGCACCCCGTCCAGGAGTGAGACCCAGTACTTC.

Only a few counts were recorded for this clone. Relative to the germline gene, one junction end is altered; a read error may explain this. CDR3 nucleotide sequence: TGTGCTAGCAGCTTAGAACTGGGAGGCACCGGGGAGCTGTTTTTT. Translating it yields CASSLELGGTGELFF. The chain uses TRBV7-7 and TRBJ2-2; D may be TRBD2 (6 bases). The CDR3 loop spans 15 amino acids. Germline CDR1 reads SSHAT; CDR2 reads FNYEAQ (reference sequence).

This rearrangement joins TRBV7-3 to TRBJ2-2; D is tentatively TRBD1 or TRBD2 (5 bases each). V was trimmed by 5 bases and J by 4 bases, leaving 14 bases between them. Germline CDR1 reads SGHTA; CDR2 reads FQGTGA. The CDR3 loop spans 15 amino acids. The CDR3 sequence is CASSTHPGLTGELFF. The CDR3 DNA follows: TGTGCCAGCAGCACCCACCCGGGGCTCACCGGGGAGCTGTTTTTT.

This chain uses TRBV7-9 with TRBJ2-5; 9 bases align to TRBD1. The CDR3 has 15 amino acids. Germline V gene sequence: CDR1 SEHNR, CDR2 FQNEAQ (reference sequence). The trim removed 1 base at V and 3 bases at J, leaving 3 bases unmatched. CDR3 region: CASSLGRTGEETQYF. The CDR3 nucleotides are TGTGCCAGCAGCTTAGGGCGGACAGGGGAAGAGACCCAGTACTTC.

This clone appeared once. The chain joins TRBV30 to TRBJ1-6; 10 bases map to TRBD1. The trim removed 7 bases at V and 0 bases at J, leaving 12 bases unmatched. CDR3 size: 18 residues. Germline CDR1 is GTSNPN and CDR2 is SVGIG (reference sequence). CDR3 sequence: CASTFWGQGISYNSPLHF. As DNA, the CDR3 is TGTGCCTCGACCTTTTGGGGACAGGGGATCTCCTATAATTCACCCCTCCACTTT.